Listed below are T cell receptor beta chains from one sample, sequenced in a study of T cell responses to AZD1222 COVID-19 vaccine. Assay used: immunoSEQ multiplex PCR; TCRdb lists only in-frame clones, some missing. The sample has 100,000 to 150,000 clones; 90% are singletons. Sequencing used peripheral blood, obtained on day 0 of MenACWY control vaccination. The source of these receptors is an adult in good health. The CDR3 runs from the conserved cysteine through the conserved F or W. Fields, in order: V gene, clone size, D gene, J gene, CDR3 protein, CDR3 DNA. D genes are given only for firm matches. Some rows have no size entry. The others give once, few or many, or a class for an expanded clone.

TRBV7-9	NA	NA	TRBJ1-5	CASSREAGSQPQHF	TGTGCCAGCAGCCGAGAGGCGGGGAGTCAGCCCCAGCATTTT
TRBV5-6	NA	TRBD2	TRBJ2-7	CASSLVRGGYEQYF	TGTGCCAGCAGCTTGGTCCGGGGAGGGTACGAGCAGTACTTC
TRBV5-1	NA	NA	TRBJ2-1	CASSLAPRSYNEQFF	TGCGCCAGCAGCTTGGCCCCGCGGAGCTACAATGAGCAGTTCTTC
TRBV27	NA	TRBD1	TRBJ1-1	CASSPRQGGTEAFF	TGTGCCAGCAGTCCTAGACAGGGGGGCACTGAAGCTTTCTTT
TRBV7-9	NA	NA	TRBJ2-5	CASSEEETQYF	TGTGCCAGCAGCGAAGAAGAGACCCAGTACTTC
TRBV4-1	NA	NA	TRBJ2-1	CASSQARVGEQFF	TGCGCCAGCAGCCAGGCTAGAGTGGGCGAGCAGTTCTTC
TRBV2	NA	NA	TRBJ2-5	CASRKTSPQETQYF	TGTGCCAGCAGAAAAACTAGCCCCCAAGAGACCCAGTACTTC
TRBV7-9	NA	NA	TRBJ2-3	CASSPARDTQYF	TGTGCCAGCAGCCCAGCCCGAGATACGCAGTATTTT
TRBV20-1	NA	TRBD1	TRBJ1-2	CSASATGWDTF	TGCAGTGCTAGTGCGACAGGGTGGGACACCTTC
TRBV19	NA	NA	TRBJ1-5	CASSRDTKTNQPQHF	TGTGCCAGTAGCCGGGACACCAAAACCAATCAGCCCCAGCATTTT
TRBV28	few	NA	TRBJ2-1	CASRGGGLTYNEQFF	TGTGCCAGCAGAGGGGGAGGGCTTACCTACAATGAGCAGTTCTTC
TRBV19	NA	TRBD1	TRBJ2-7	CASSTRERTRGQGDEQYF	TGTGCCAGTAGTACCCGGGAGAGAACCAGGGGACAGGGCGACGAGCAGTACTTC
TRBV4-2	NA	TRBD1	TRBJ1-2	CASSLLQGAFDGYTF	TGTGCCAGCAGCCTCCTCCAGGGGGCTTTCGATGGCTACACCTTC
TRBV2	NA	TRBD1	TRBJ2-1	CASSRTGEGNEQFF	TGTGCCAGCAGTCGGACAGGGGAAGGCAATGAGCAGTTCTTC
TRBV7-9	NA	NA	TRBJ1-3	CASSLGQRGNTIYF	TGTGCCAGCAGCTTAGGGCAGCGTGGAAACACCATATATTTT
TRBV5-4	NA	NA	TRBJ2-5	CASRSVGGQETQYF	TGTGCCAGCAGATCGGTGGGGGGCCAAGAGACCCAGTACTTC
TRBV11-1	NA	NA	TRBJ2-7	CASAKEEVGNYEQYF	TGTGCCAGCGCTAAGGAGGAGGTAGGGAACTACGAGCAGTACTTC
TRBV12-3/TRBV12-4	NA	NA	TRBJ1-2	CASSRAMYGYTF	TGTGCCAGCAGCAGGGCTATGTATGGCTACACCTTC
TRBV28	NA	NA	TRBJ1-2	CASSLRVTGYTF	TGTGCCAGCAGTTTACGGGTTACGGGCTACACCTTC
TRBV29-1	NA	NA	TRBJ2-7	CSVEDQEKESYEQYF	TGCAGCGTTGAAGATCAAGAGAAGGAAAGCTACGAGCAGTACTTC
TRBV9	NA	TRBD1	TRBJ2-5	CASSVATGTDQETQYF	TGTGCCAGCAGCGTAGCTACCGGGACAGACCAAGAGACCCAGTACTTC
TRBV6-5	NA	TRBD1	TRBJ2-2	CASGWTGGTGELFF	TGTGCCAGCGGATGGACAGGGGGTACCGGGGAGCTGTTTTTT
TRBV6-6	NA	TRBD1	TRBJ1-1	CASELGGQGDTEAFF	TGTGCCAGCGAACTGGGGGGGCAGGGGGACACTGAAGCTTTCTTT
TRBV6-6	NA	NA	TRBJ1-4	CASSHAPLAGEKLFF	TGTGCCAGCAGCCACGCTCCCCTTGCTGGAGAAAAACTGTTTTTT
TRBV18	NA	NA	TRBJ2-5	CASSPPYQETQYF	TGTGCCAGCTCACCACCATACCAAGAGACCCAGTACTTC
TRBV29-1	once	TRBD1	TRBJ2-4	CSVGDRQGTAKNIQYF	TGCAGCGTGGGCGATAGACAGGGAACAGCCAAAAACATTCAGTACTTC
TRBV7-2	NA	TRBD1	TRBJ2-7	CASSPGQGAVYEQYF	TGTGCCAGCAGCCCGGGACAGGGGGCAGTCTACGAGCAGTACTTC
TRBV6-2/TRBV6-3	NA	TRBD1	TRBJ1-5	CASSYGTGVQPQHF	TGTGCCAGCAGTTACGGGACAGGGGTTCAGCCCCAGCATTTT
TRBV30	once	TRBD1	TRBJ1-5	CAWREGSTGQQPQHF	TGTGCCTGGAGAGAGGGATCGACAGGGCAGCAGCCCCAGCATTTT
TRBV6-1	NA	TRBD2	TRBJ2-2	CASSEGDSGSGGTGELFF	TGTGCCAGCAGTGAAGGGGATAGCGGGAGTGGCGGCACCGGGGAGCTGTTTTTT
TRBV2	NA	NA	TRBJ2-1	CASSERAGTYNEQFF	TGTGCCAGCAGTGAAAGGGCAGGGACCTACAATGAGCAGTTCTTC
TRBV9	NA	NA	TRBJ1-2	CASSVEKGPNYGYTF	TGTGCCAGCAGCGTAGAAAAAGGACCTAACTATGGCTACACCTTC
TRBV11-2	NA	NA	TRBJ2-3	CASSSQGIGTDTQYF	TGTGCCAGCAGCTCCCAGGGTATTGGCACAGATACGCAGTATTTT
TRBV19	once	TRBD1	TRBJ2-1	CASSTPSGQGRNEQFF	TGTGCCAGTAGTACCCCGTCGGGACAGGGGAGGAATGAGCAGTTCTTC
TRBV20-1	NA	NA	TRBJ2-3	CSAPDYDTQYF	TGCAGTGCTCCAGACTACGATACGCAGTATTTT
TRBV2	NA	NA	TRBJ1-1	CASSEAGSWVGNTEAFF	TGTGCCAGCAGTGAAGCTGGGAGTTGGGTGGGGAACACTGAAGCTTTCTTT
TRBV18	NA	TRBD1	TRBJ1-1	CASSWGQENTEAFF	TGTGCCAGCTCGTGGGGACAGGAGAACACTGAAGCTTTCTTT